This T cell receptor beta chain appears in the sequencing data of a study of tumor and adjacent non-tumor tissue in lung cancer. Study in general: There were around 11 adenocarcinoma, a couple of squamous cell carcinoma and 1 small cell lung cancer cases.

In this sample, this clonotype turned up a few times. A modified ARM-PCR protocol with three rounds of nested PCR amplified TCRbeta. A single record per CDR3 protein comes from TCRdb applying MiXCR to the multiplex PCR reads. The table shows about 90,000 distinct CDR3 sequences, with roughly three fifths occurring only once. Germline V gives CDR1 MNHEY, CDR2 SVGEGT. The CDR3 is 14 amino acids. Trimming cost V 6 bases and J 7 bases, with 15 bases left between them. The template was RNA from unsorted bulk tissue. The genes are TRBV6-2 or TRBV6-3 and TRBJ1-4; perhaps TRBD1 as D (5 bases). The sample comprised lung tumor tissue. The clonotype comes from a man between 70 and 80 years old with non-small cell lung cancer. The CDR3 coding sequence is TGTGCCAGCAGACGGCGGGACGGTAGTGAAAAACTGTTTTTT. It is translated as CASRRRDGSEKLFF.